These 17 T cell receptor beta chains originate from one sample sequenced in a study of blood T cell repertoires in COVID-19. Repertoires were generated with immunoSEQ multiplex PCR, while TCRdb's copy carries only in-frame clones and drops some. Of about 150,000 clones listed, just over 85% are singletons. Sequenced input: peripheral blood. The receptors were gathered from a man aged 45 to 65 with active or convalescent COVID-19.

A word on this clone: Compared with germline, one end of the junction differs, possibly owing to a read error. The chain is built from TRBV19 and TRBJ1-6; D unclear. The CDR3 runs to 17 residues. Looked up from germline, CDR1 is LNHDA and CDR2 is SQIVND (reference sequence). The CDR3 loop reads CASSIGSGSNYNSPLHF. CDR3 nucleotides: TGTGCCAGCAGTATAGGATCCGGGAGCAACTATAATTCACCCCTCCACTTT. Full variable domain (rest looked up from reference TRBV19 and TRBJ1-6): DGGITQSPKYLFRKEGQNVTLSCEQNLNHDAMYWYRQDPGQGLRLIYYSQIVNDFQKGDIAEGYSVSREKKESFPLTVTSAQKNPTAFYLCASSIGSGSNYNSPLHFGNGTRLTVT.

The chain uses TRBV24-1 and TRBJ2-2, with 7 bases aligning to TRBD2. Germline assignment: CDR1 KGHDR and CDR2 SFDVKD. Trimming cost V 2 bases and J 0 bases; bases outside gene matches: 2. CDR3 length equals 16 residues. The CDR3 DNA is TGTGCCACCAGTGATTCAGCGGGGACGAACACCGGGGAGCTGTTTTTT. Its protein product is CATSDSAGTNTGELFF.

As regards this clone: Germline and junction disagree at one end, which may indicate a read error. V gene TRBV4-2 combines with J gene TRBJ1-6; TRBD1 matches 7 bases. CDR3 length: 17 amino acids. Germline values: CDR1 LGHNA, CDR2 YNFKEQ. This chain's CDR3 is CASSQEPGTAENSPLHF. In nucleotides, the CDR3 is TGTGCCAGCAGCCAAGAACCCGGGACAGCCGAAAATTCACCCCTTCACTTT.

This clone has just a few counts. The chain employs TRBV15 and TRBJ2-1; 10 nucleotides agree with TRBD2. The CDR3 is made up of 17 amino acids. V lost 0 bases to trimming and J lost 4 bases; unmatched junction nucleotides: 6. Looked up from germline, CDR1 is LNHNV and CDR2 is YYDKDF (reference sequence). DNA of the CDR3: TGTGCCACCAGCAGAGATCCGATGACTAGCGGGTACAATGAGCAGTTCTTC. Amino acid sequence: CATSRDPMTSGYNEQFF. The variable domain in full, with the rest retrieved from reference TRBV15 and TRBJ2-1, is DAMVIQNPRYQVTQFGKPVTLSCSQTLNHNVMYWYQQKSSQAPKLLFHYYDKDFNNEADTPDNFQSRRPNTSFCFLDIRSPGLGDTAMYLCATSRDPMTSGYNEQFFGPGTRLTVL.

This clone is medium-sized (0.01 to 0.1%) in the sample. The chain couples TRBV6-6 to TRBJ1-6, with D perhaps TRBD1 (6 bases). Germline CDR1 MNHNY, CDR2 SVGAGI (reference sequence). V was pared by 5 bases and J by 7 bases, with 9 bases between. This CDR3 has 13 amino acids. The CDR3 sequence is CASSIRGNSPLHF. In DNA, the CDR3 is TGTGCCAGCAGTATCAGGGGAAATTCACCCCTCCACTTT.

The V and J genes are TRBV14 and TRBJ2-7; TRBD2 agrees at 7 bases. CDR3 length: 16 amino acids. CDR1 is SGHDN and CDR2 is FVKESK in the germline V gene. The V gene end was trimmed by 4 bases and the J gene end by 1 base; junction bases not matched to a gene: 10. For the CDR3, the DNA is TGTGCCAGCAGCCGGGGAACAGCGGGAAGATCCTACGAGCAGTACTTC. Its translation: CASSRGTAGRSYEQYF.

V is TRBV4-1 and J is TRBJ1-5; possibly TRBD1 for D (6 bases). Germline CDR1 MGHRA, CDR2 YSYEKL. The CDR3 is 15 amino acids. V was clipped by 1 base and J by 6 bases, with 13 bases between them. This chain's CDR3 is CASSQVQGFVQPQHF. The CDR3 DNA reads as TGCGCCAGCAGCCAAGTGCAGGGGTTTGTTCAGCCCCAGCATTTT.

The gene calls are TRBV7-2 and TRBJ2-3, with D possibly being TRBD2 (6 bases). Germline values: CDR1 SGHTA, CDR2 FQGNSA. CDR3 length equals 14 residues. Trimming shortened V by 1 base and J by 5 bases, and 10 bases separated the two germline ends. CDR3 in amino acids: CASSLGPGVDTQYF. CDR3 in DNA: TGTGCCAGCAGCTTAGGACCGGGAGTAGATACGCAGTATTTT.

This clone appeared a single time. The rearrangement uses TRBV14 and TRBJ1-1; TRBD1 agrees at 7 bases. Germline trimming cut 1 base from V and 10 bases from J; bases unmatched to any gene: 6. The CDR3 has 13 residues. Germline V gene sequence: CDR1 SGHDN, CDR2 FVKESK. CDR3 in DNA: TGTGCCAGCAGCCAAGTAGGCCAGGGGGGAGCTTTCTTT. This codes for CASSQVGQGGAFF.

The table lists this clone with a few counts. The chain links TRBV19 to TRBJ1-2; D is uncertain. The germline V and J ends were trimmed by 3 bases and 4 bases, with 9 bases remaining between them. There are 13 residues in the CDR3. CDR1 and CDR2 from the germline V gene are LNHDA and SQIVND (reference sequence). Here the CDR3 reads CASSMEGGYGYTF. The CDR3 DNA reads TGTGCCAGTAGTATGGAGGGTGGCTATGGCTACACCTTC.

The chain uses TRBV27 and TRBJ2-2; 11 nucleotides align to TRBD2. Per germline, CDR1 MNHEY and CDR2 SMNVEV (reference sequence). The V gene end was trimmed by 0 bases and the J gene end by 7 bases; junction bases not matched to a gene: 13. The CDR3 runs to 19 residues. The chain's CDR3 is CASSLSIYGLAGGGGELFF. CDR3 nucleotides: TGTGCCAGCAGTTTATCGATTTATGGCCTAGCGGGAGGTGGCGGGGAGCTGTTTTTT.

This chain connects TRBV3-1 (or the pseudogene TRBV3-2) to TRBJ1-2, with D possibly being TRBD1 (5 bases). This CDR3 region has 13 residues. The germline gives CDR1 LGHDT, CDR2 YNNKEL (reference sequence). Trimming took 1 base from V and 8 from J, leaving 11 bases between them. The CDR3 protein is CASSQASGKGYTF. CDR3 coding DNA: TGTGCCAGCAGCCAAGCTTCAGGGAAGGGCTACACCTTC.

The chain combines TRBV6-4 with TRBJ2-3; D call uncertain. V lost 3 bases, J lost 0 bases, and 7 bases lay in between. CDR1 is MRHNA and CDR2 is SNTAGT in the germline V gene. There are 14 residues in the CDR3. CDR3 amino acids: CASSESSSTDTQYF. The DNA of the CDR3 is TGTGCCAGCAGTGAATCTTCTAGCACAGATACGCAGTATTTT.

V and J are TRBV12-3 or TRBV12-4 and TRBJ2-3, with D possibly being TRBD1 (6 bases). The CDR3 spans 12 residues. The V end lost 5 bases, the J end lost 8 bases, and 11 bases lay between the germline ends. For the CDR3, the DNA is TGTGCCAGCAGTCCCTCACAGGGTACGCAGTATTTT. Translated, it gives CASSPSQGTQYF.

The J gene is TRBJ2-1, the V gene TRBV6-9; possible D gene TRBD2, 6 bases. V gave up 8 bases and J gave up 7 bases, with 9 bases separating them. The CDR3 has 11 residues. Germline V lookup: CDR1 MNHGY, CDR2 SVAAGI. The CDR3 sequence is CASLAWNEQFF. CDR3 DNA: TGTGCCAGCCTAGCGTGGAATGAGCAGTTCTTC.

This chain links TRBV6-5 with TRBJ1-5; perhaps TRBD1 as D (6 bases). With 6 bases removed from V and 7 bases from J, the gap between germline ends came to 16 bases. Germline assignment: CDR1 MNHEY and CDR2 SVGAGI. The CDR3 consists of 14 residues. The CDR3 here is CASRGGGHRQPQHF. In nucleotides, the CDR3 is TGTGCCAGCAGAGGGGGGGGCCATAGGCAGCCCCAGCATTTT.

This CDR3 reads CASRASGTLTDTQYF. Here the CDR3 DNA reads TGCGCCAGCAGGGCCAGCGGGACCCTCACAGATACGCAGTATTTT. This rearrangement joins TRBV5-1 to TRBJ2-3, with 7 bases matching TRBD2. In germline, CDR1 is SGHRS, CDR2 YFSETQ. The CDR3 is 15 residues long. Losses at the gene ends were 5 bases for V and 2 bases for J; bases not matched to a gene: 8.